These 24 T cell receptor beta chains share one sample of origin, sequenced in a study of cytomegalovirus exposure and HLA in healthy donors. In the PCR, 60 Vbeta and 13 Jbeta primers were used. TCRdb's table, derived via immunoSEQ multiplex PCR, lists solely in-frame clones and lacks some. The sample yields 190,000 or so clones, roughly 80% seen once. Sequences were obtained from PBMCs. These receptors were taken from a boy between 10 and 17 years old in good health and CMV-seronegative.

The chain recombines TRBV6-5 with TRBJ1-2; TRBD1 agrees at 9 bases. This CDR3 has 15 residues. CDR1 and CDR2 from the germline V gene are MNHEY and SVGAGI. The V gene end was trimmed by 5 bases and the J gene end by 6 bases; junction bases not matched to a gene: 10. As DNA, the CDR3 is TGTGCCAGCAGTGCCGCCGGGACAGGGAACCATGGCTACACCTTC. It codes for CASSAAGTGNHGYTF.

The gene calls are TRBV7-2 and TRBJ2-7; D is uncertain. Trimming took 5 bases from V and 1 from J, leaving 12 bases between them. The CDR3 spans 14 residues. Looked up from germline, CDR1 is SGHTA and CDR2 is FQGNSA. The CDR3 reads CASSTHALSYEQYF. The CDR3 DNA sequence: TGTGCCAGCAGCACACATGCCTTGTCCTACGAGCAGTACTTC.

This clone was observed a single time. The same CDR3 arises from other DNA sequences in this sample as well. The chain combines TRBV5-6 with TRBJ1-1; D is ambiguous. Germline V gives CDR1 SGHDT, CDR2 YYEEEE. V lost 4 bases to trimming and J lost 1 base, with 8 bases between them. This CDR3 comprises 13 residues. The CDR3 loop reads CASSLRGNTEAFF. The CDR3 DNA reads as TGTGCCAGCAGCCTCCGCGGGAACACTGAAGCTTTCTTT.

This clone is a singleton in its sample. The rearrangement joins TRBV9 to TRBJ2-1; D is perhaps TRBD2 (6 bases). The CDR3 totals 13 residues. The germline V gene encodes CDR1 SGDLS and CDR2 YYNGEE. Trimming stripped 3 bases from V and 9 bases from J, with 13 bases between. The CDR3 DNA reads TGTGCCAGCAGCGCCGCACTAGCTCTTGAGCAGTTCTTC. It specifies CASSAALALEQFF.

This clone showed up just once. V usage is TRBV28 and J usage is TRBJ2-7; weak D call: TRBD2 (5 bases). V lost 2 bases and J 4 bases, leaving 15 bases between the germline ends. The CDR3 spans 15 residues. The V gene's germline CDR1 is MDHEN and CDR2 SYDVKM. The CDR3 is CASSLSGRITYEQYF. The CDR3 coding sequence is TGTGCCAGCAGTTTAAGCGGCCGAATAACTTACGAGCAGTACTTC.

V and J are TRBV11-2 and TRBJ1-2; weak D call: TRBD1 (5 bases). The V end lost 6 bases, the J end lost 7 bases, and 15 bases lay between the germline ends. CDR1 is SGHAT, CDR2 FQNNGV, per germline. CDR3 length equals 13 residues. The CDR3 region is CASRHTGPRGYTF. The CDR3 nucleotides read TGTGCCAGCAGGCACACAGGTCCTCGTGGCTACACCTTC.

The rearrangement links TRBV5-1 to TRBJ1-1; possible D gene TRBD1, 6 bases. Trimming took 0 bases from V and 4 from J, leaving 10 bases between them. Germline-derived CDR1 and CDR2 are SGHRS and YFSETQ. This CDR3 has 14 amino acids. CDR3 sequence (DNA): TGCGCCAGCAGCTTGGGGACAGCGTCCACTGAAGCTTTCTTT. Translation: CASSLGTASTEAFF.

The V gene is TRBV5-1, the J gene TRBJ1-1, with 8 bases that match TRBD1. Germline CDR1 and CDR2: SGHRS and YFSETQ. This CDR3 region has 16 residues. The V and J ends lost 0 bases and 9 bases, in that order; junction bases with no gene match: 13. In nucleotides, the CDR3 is TGCGCCAGCAGCTTGGAGGTCGGACAGGGAAGGGATAAAGCTTTCTTT. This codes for CASSLEVGQGRDKAFF.

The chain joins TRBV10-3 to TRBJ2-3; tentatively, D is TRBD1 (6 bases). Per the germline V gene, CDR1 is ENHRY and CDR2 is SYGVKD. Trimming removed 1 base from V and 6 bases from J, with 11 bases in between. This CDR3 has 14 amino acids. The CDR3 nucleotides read TGTGCCATCAGTGAGTTGGGGGCTTCGGATACGCAGTATTTT. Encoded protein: CAISELGASDTQYF.

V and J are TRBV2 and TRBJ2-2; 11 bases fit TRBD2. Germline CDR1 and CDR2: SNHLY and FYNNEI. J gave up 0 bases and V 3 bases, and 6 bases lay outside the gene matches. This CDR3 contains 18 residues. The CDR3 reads CASSDDLAGGTNTGELFF. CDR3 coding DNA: TGTGCCAGCAGTGACGACCTAGCGGGAGGCACGAACACCGGGGAGCTGTTTTTT.

CDR3 coding DNA: TGCAGCGTTCGTCAAGCGGGGGGGGGAACAGATACGCAGTATTTT. Protein sequence: CSVRQAGGGTDTQYF. V and J are TRBV29-1 and TRBJ2-3, with 10 bases that match TRBD2. With 5 bases clipped from V and 3 bases from J, the junction kept 8 bases outside the gene matches. Germline V gene data show CDR1 as SQVTM and CDR2 as ANQGSEA. This CDR3 region has 15 residues.

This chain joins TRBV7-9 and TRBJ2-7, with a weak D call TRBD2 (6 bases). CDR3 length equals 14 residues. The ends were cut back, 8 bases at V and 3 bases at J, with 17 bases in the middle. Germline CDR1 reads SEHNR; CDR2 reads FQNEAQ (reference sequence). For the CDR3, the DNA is TGTGCCAGCCGCCAAGACGGGAGAAGCTACGAGCAGTACTTC. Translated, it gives CASRQDGRSYEQYF. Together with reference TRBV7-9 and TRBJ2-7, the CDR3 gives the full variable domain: DTGVSQNPRHKITKRGQNVTFRCDPISEHNRLYWYRQTLGQGPEFLTYFQNEAQLEKSRLLSDRFSAERPKGSFSTLEIQRTEQGDSAMYLCASRQDGRSYEQYFGPGTRLTVT.

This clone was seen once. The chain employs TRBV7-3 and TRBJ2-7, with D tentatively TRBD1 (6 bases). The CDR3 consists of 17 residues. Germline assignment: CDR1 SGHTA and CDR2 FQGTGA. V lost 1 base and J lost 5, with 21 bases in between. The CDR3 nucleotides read TGTGCCAGCAGCTTAATTCGTCTAGACAGGTGGGCCGACGAGCAGTACTTC. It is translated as CASSLIRLDRWADEQYF.

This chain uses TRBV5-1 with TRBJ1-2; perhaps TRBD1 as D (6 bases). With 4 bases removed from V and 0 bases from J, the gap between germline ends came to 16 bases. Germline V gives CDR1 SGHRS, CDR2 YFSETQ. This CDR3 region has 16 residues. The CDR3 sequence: CASSPSGTLTNYGYTF. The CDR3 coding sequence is TGCGCCAGCAGCCCTTCCGGGACACTAACTAACTATGGCTACACCTTC. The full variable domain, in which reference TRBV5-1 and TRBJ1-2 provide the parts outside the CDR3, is KAGVTQTPRYLIKTRGQQVTLSCSPISGHRSVSWYQQTPGQGLQFLFEYFSETQRNKGNFPGRFSGRQFSNSRSEMNVSTLELGDSALYLCASSPSGTLTNYGYTFGSGTRLTVV.

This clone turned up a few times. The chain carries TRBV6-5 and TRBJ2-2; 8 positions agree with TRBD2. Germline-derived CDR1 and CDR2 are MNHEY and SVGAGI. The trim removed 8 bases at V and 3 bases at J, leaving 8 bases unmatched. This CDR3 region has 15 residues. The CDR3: CASRGGQGDTGELFF. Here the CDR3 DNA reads TGTGCCAGCCGGGGGGGCCAGGGAGACACCGGGGAGCTGTTTTTT.

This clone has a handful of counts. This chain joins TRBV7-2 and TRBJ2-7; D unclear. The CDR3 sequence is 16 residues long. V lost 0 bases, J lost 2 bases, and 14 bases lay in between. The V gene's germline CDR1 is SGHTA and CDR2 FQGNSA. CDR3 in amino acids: CASSLAIVGEAYEQYF. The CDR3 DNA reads TGTGCCAGCAGCTTAGCGATTGTAGGCGAGGCCTACGAGCAGTACTTC.

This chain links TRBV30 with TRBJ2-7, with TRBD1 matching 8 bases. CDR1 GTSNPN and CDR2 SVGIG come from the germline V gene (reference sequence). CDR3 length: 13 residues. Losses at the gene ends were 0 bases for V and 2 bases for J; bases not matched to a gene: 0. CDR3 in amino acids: CAWSVTGAYEQYF. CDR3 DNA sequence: TGTGCCTGGAGTGTGACAGGGGCCTACGAGCAGTACTTC.

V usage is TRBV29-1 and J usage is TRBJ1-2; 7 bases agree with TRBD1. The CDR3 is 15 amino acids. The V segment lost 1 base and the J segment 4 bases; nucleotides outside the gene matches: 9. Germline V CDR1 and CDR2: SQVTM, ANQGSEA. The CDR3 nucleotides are TGCAGCGTTGAAGGGAGACAGGGAGGTTCCTATGGCTACACCTTC. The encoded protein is CSVEGRQGGSYGYTF.

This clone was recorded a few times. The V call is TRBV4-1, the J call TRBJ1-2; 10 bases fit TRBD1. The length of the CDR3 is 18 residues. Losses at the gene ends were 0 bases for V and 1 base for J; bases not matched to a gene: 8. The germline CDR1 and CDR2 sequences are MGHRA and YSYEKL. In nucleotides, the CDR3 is TGCGCCAGCAGCCAAGATAGACAGGGGGCCGACTATAACTATGGCTACACCTTC. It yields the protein CASSQDRQGADYNYGYTF.

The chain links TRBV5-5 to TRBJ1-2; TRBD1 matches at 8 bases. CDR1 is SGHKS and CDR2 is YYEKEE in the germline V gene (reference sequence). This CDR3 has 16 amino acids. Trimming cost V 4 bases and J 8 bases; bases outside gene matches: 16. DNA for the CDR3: TGTGCCAGCAGCCCCACACACGACAGGGGATATCAAGGCTACACCTTC. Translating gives CASSPTHDRGYQGYTF. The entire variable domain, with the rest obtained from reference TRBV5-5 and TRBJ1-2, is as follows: DAGVTQSPTHLIKTRGQQVTLRCSPISGHKSVSWYQQVLGQGPQFIFQYYEKEERGRGNFPDRFSARQFPNYSSELNVNALLLGDSALYLCASSPTHDRGYQGYTFGSGTRLTVV.

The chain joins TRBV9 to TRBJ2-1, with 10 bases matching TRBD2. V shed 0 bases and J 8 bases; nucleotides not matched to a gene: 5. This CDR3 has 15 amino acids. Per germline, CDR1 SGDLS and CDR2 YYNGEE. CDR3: CASSVADSGGHEQFF. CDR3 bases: TGTGCCAGCAGCGTAGCGGATAGCGGGGGGCATGAGCAGTTCTTC.

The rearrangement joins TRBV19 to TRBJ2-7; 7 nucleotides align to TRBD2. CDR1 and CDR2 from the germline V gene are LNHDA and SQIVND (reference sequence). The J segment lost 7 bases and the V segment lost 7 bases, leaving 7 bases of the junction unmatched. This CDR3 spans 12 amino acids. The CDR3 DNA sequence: TGTGCCAGTACCCCGGGAGGCGGAGAGCAGTACTTC. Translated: CASTPGGGEQYF.

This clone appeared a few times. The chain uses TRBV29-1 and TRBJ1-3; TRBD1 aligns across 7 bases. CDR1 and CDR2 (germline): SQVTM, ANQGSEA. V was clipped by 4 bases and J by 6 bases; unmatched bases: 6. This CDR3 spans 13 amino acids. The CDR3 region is CSVGDRKKNTIYF. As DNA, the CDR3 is TGCAGCGTTGGGGACAGAAAGAAAAACACCATATATTTT.

The CDR3 DNA reads TGTGCCAGTAGTATAGCGGGACAGGGCAATCAGCCCCAGCATTTT. Translating it yields CASSIAGQGNQPQHF. The gene calls are TRBV19 and TRBJ1-5, with 8 positions matching TRBD1. This CDR3 is 15 amino acids long. V lost 1 base and J lost 2; bases outside the gene matches: 1. Germline V lookup: CDR1 LNHDA, CDR2 SQIVND (reference sequence).